The rows below give T cell receptor beta chains drawn from one sample of a study of T cells in Graves' hyperthyroidism and ophthalmopathy. Each CDR3 protein gets one entry after TCRdb re-called the multiplex PCR reads with MiXCR. The table records about 700,000 distinct CDR3 sequences, approximately 14% of them present only once. The sequenced material came from blood. These receptors all stem from a woman aged 18-29 years with Graves' hyperthyroidism. Each CDR3 is given with its conserved first and last residue.

J gene	V gene	CDR3 protein
TRBJ1-4	TRBV7-2	CASSLPPHGGEKLFF
TRBJ2-3	TRBV7-9	CASSPTGQGAVKDTQYF
TRBJ2-6	TRBV12-3/TRBV12-4	CASSLALAGGSGANVLTF
TRBJ1-6	TRBV7-9	CASSFGGWGSPLHF
TRBJ1-1	TRBV6-1	CASSRFLSTEAFF
TRBJ2-7	TRBV7-9	CASSFFGQRVDEQYF
TRBJ1-1	TRBV5-1	CASSWTGAENTEAFF
TRBJ2-4	TRBV28	CASSLQGAVAKNIQYF
TRBJ1-4	TRBV20-1	CSALGSNEKLFF
TRBJ1-6	TRBV19	CARTDSGKRGGSYNSPLHF
TRBJ2-1	TRBV20-1	CSAGAGTGRREQFF
TRBJ2-5	TRBV6-1	CASSEGGSRGRETQYF
TRBJ1-6	TRBV12-5	CASGRTENSPLHF
TRBJ2-5	TRBV6-1	CASSAPGRPQETQYF
TRBJ2-1	TRBV2	CASKTRAFDNEQFF
TRBJ2-7	TRBV19	CASSVSRGSGSYEQYF
TRBJ2-2	TRBV6-1	CASSWGSRFTGELFF
TRBJ2-1	TRBV20-1	CSAGGDNEQFF
TRBJ2-7	TRBV24-1	CATSNTGGDEQYF
TRBJ2-3	TRBV6-1	CATNGFGGRADTQYF
TRBJ1-1	TRBV7-2	CASSLAGSEAFF
TRBJ2-1	TRBV6-2/TRBV6-3	CASSGVLADEQFF
TRBJ2-7	TRBV7-2	CASSLYGPLVGEQYF
TRBJ2-7	TRBV20-1	CSAEEGPSYEQYF
TRBJ1-1	TRBV12-5	CASGLVVGGMNTEAFF
TRBJ2-7	TRBV20-1	CSIERAAYEQYF
TRBJ2-7	TRBV10-3	CAITSGTESYEQYF
TRBJ1-1	TRBV5-6	CASSLDLSEAFF
TRBJ2-2	TRBV11-3	CASSLGVAGAAGELFF
TRBJ1-2	TRBV20-1	CSARNFGGHYGYTF
TRBJ2-2	TRBV28	CATNSRDNANTGELFF
TRBJ2-1	TRBV29-1	CSVEWGEQFF
TRBJ1-2	TRBV3-1	CASRGTGPLYGYTF
TRBJ2-1	TRBV20-1	CSAPSGTSVYNEQFF
TRBJ1-1	TRBV28	CASSIWVTGYASTEAFF
TRBJ2-1	TRBV12-3/TRBV12-4	CASTGLALSSSYNEQFF
TRBJ2-4	TRBV7-9	CASSSSTALRGKNIQYF
TRBJ2-3	TRBV20-1	CSATVDRGYTDTQYF
TRBJ1-1	TRBV29-1	CSVDPNRGAGAFF
TRBJ1-6	TRBV6-2/TRBV6-3	CASSEGYRGRNSSPLHF
TRBJ2-7	TRBV5-1	CASSFGRGTYEQYF
TRBJ2-7	TRBV15	CATSSTSGSDEQYF
TRBJ1-1	TRBV5-6	CASSLISTEAFF
TRBJ1-1	TRBV7-9	CASSPTQANEAFF
TRBJ2-7	TRBV20-1	CSAIPLRTSTRSGQYF
TRBJ2-7	TRBV29-1	CSVEEAGLSSYEQYF
TRBJ1-2	TRBV20-1	CSALAGTEYGYTF
TRBJ2-7	TRBV6-1	CASSDTGALREQYF
TRBJ2-6	TRBV11-2	CASSTTGAGANVLTF
TRBJ2-5	TRBV28	CASSLSGNHQETQYF
TRBJ2-4	TRBV14	CASSPTTGSKGIQYF
TRBJ2-5	TRBV18	CASSPGQVETQYF
TRBJ2-1	TRBV18	CASSLWTSGSRNEQFF
TRBJ1-1	TRBV10-3	CAISESLRNTEAFF
TRBJ2-7	TRBV28	CASSGISGGGEQYF
TRBJ2-1	TRBV4-2	CASSQGLLQAGRWNEQFF
TRBJ2-3	TRBV3-1	CASSQASENTDTQYF
TRBJ2-1	TRBV11-2	CASSFSYQGNEQFF
TRBJ1-2	TRBV28	CASTLNTGLNYGYTF
TRBJ1-2	TRBV4-3	CASSQEAANYGYTF